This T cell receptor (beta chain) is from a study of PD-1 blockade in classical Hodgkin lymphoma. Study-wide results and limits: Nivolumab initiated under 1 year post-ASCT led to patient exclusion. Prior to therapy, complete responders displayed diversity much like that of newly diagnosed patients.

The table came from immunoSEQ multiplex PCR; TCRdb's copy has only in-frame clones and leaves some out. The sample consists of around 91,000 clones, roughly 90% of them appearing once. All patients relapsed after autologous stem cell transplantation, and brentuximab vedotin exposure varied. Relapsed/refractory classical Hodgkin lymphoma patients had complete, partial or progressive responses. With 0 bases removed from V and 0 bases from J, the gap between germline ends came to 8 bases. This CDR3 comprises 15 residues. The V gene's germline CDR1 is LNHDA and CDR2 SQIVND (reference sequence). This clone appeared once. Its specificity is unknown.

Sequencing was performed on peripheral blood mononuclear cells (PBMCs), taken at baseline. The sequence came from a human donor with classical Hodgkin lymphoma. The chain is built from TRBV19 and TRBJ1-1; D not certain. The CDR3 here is CASSIDHGVNTEAFF. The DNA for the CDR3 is TGTGCCAGTAGTATAGATCACGGGGTGAACACTGAAGCTTTCTTT.